Shown below are 21 T cell receptor beta chains from a single sample sequenced in a study of cytomegalovirus exposure and HLA in healthy donors. The assay was immunoSEQ multiplex PCR, and TCRdb's table has in-frame clones only and misses some. The profile shows under 75,000 clones, approximately 96% of them singletons. What was sequenced was PBMCs. The receptors derive from a woman under 30 in good health and CMV-seropositive.

This clone was detected only once. The chain uses TRBV28 and TRBJ2-3, with TRBD2 identical over 7 bases. Germline V lookup: CDR1 MDHEN, CDR2 SYDVKM. The V and J ends lost 2 bases and 0 bases, in that order; junction bases with no gene match: 2. The CDR3 loop spans 15 amino acids. The CDR3 sequence: CASSLQAGSTDTQYF. In DNA form, the CDR3 reads TGTGCCAGCAGTTTACAAGCGGGGAGCACAGATACGCAGTATTTT.

This rearrangement joins TRBV10-3 to TRBJ2-1; 10 bases match TRBD2. V trimming: 5 bases; J trimming: 3 bases; junction bases outside the gene matches: 4. CDR1 and CDR2 from the germline V gene are ENHRY and SYGVKD. The CDR3 spans 15 residues. This chain's CDR3 is CAISPGLADYNEQFF. CDR3 nucleotide sequence: TGTGCCATCAGTCCAGGACTAGCGGACTACAATGAGCAGTTCTTC.

This sequence joins TRBV28 and TRBJ1-2; 9 positions match TRBD1. Per the germline V gene, CDR1 is MDHEN and CDR2 is SYDVKM. Losses at the gene ends were 5 bases for V and 7 bases for J; bases not matched to a gene: 2. CDR3 length: 12 amino acids. This chain's CDR3 is CASSAGQGGYTF. DNA of the CDR3: TGTGCCAGCAGTGCGGGACAGGGTGGCTACACCTTC.

The chain has TRBV28 and TRBJ1-2, with D possibly being TRBD1 (5 bases). The V gene's germline CDR1 is MDHEN and CDR2 SYDVKM. V gave up 9 bases and J gave up 8 bases, with 25 bases separating them. The CDR3 runs 15 residues. CDR3 in amino acids: CASVGLSAGWIGYTF. CDR3 coding DNA: TGTGCCAGTGTCGGCCTATCGGCAGGGTGGATCGGCTACACCTTC.

The chain is built from TRBV29-1 and TRBJ1-2, with TRBD1 identical over 9 bases. Looked up from germline, CDR1 is SQVTM and CDR2 is ANQGSEA. This CDR3 comprises 14 residues. V lost 3 bases and J lost 8; bases outside the gene matches: 10. The CDR3 sequence is CSVDPTGTGKGYTF. As DNA, the CDR3 is TGCAGCGTTGATCCTACGGGGACAGGGAAAGGCTACACCTTC.

The chain combines TRBV10-3 with TRBJ1-4, with TRBD1 matching 7 bases. With 10 bases clipped from V and 8 bases from J, the junction kept 10 bases outside the gene matches. The germline CDR1 and CDR2 sequences are ENHRY and SYGVKD. The CDR3 extends over 13 amino acids. Here the CDR3 reads CASTQGTREKLFF. In nucleotides, the CDR3 is TGTGCCAGCACACAGGGGACCCGGGAAAAACTGTTTTTT.

This chain connects TRBV6-5 to TRBJ1-4; D may be TRBD1 (5 bases). V was clipped by 6 bases and J by 4 bases, with 9 bases between them. The CDR3 length is 13 residues. From germline, CDR1 is MNHEY and CDR2 SVGAGI. In DNA, the CDR3 is TGTGCCAGCAGGCAGGGAGGTAATGAAAAACTGTTTTTT. It translates to CASRQGGNEKLFF.

The J gene is TRBJ1-1, the V gene TRBV29-1, with D possibly matching TRBD1 (6 bases). This CDR3 comprises 11 residues. V gave up 8 bases and J gave up 6 bases, with 13 bases separating them. The germline V gene encodes CDR1 SQVTM and CDR2 ANQGSEA. In DNA form, the CDR3 reads TGCAGCCACAGGGAATTGTCTGAAGCTTTCTTT. As protein: CSHRELSEAFF.

This clone was picked up one time. The rearrangement joins TRBV7-9 to TRBJ1-5; unclear D gene. The CDR3 extends over 16 amino acids. Germline assignment: CDR1 SEHNR and CDR2 FQNEAQ (reference sequence). V was pared by 0 bases and J by 3 bases, with 12 bases between. The CDR3 region has the DNA TGTGCCAGCAGCTTAGCCGGCGGGAGGGTCAATCAGCCCCAGCATTTT. This translates into CASSLAGGRVNQPQHF.

This chain links TRBV5-5 with TRBJ1-2; D perhaps matches TRBD1 (6 bases). The CDR3 length is 14 residues. In germline, CDR1 is SGHKS, CDR2 YYEKEE (reference sequence). Between the trimmed V and J ends, which lost 4 bases and 6 bases, there was a span of 16 bases. The CDR3: CASSPEGVGHGYTF. The CDR3 nucleotides read TGTGCCAGCAGCCCCGAGGGGGTAGGGCATGGCTACACCTTC.

The chain carries TRBV6-5 and TRBJ2-7; 7 bases line up with TRBD1. Germline-derived CDR1 and CDR2 are MNHEY and SVGAGI. With V trimmed by 5 bases and J by 2 bases, 6 bases remained unmatched. The CDR3 consists of 14 residues. The CDR3 sequence: CASSRTGPTYEQYF. The CDR3 DNA follows: TGTGCCAGCAGTAGGACAGGCCCGACCTACGAGCAGTACTTC.

Concerning this clone: Other nucleotide sequences in the sample specify the same CDR3. The gene calls are TRBV6-5 and TRBJ2-1; D is uncertain. V gave up 2 bases and J gave up 7 bases, with 6 bases separating them. Germline CDR1 is MNHEY and CDR2 is SVGAGI. CDR3 length: 12 residues. CDR3 sequence (DNA): TGTGCCAGCAGTTACGGAGAAAATGAGCAGTTCTTC. Translating it yields CASSYGENEQFF.

The chain employs TRBV6-4 and TRBJ2-7, with D tentatively TRBD2 (6 bases). The CDR3 has 13 residues. The germline CDR1 and CDR2 sequences are MRHNA and SNTAGT. V was pared by 5 bases and J by 5 bases, with 13 bases between. CDR3 region: CASSTGLNHEQYF. As DNA, the CDR3 is TGTGCCAGCAGTACGGGACTTAACCACGAGCAGTACTTC.

J is TRBJ1-4 and V is TRBV2; no reliable D call. V lost 4 bases, J lost 0 bases, and 9 bases lay in between. The CDR3 has 15 amino acids. In germline, CDR1 is SNHLY, CDR2 FYNNEI. CDR3 nucleotide sequence: TGTGCCAGCAGTGGGAGTACTGCAACTAATGAAAAACTGTTTTTT. This codes for CASSGSTATNEKLFF.

The rearrangement joins TRBV14 to TRBJ1-2; tentative D call: TRBD1 (6 bases). Germline V CDR1 and CDR2: SGHDN, FVKESK. This CDR3 comprises 17 residues. The germline V and J ends were trimmed by 0 bases and 6 bases, with 20 bases remaining between them. CDR3 region: CASSQDVRKNRADGYTF. The CDR3 DNA reads as TGTGCCAGCAGCCAAGACGTACGGAAGAACAGGGCTGATGGCTACACCTTC.

The chain uses TRBV11-2 and TRBJ1-4; no reliable D call. V shed 0 bases and J shed 12 bases, with 11 bases lying between them. Looked up from germline, CDR1 is SGHAT and CDR2 is FQNNGV. The CDR3 length is 13 residues. This CDR3 is CASSLDLAAELFF. CDR3 DNA sequence: TGTGCCAGCAGCTTAGATCTCGCGGCGGAACTGTTTTTT.

The chain links TRBV19 to TRBJ2-5, with 7 bases lining up with TRBD2. This CDR3 has 16 amino acids. Germline CDR1 reads LNHDA; CDR2 reads SQIVND (reference sequence). Trimming cost V 3 bases and J 5 bases; bases outside gene matches: 12. The CDR3 here is CASSMVGGGSRETQYF. CDR3 nucleotide sequence: TGTGCCAGTAGTATGGTTGGGGGAGGGAGTCGCGAGACCCAGTACTTC.

This chain joins TRBV5-8 and TRBJ1-1; no clear D gene. V gave up 2 bases and J gave up 11 bases, with 10 bases separating them. This CDR3 is built from 11 residues. Germline V gene data show CDR1 as SGHTS and CDR2 as YDEGEE. The CDR3 loop reads CASSFRGSAFF. The CDR3 DNA reads TGTGCCAGCAGCTTCCGAGGGTCGGCTTTCTTT.

The V and J genes are TRBV19 and TRBJ1-4; 9 nucleotides line up with TRBD1. CDR1 and CDR2 from the germline V gene are LNHDA and SQIVND (reference sequence). The length of the CDR3 is 15 residues. The ends lost 7 bases at V and 5 bases at J; junction bases unmatched: 8. The CDR3 spells CASIPSTGGNEKLFF. The CDR3 bases are TGTGCCAGTATTCCCTCTACAGGGGGCAATGAAAAACTGTTTTTT.

The chain joins TRBV28 to TRBJ2-3; 11 bases map to TRBD1. Germline loops: CDR1 MDHEN, CDR2 SYDVKM. Trimming removed 4 bases from V and 5 bases from J; junction bases left unmatched: 5. CDR3 length: 15 residues. CDR3 amino acids: CASSSRDRGKDTQYF. The CDR3 region has the DNA TGTGCCAGCAGTTCCCGGGACAGGGGGAAAGATACGCAGTATTTT. The complete variable domain, with remaining parts taken from reference TRBV28 and TRBJ2-3, reads DVKVTQSSRYLVKRTGEKVFLECVQDMDHENMFWYRQDPGLGLRLIYFSYDVKMKEKGDIPEGYSVSREKKERFSLILESASTNQTSMYLCASSSRDRGKDTQYFGPGTRLTVL.

The CDR3 sequence is CASNKQGRAEAFF. Here the CDR3 DNA reads TGTGCCAGCAACAAACAGGGTAGGGCTGAAGCTTTCTTT. V and J are TRBV7-2 and TRBJ1-1, with D maybe TRBD1 (6 bases). Looked up from germline, CDR1 is SGHTA and CDR2 is FQGNSA. V dropped 7 bases and J dropped 6 bases, with 15 bases sitting between them. This CDR3 region has 13 residues.